This passage covers 30 T cell receptor beta chains from one sample sequenced in a study of graft-versus-host responses after intestinal transplantation (dated by TCRdb to about 2021). Preparation of the library involved the immunoSEQ multiplex PCR assay. TCRdb's version of the immuneACCESS table is confined to in-frame rearrangements and falls short of the full clone set. An unresolved V gene accounts for under half of the shortfall where checked; the remainder is of unknown origin. The sample contains just over 40,000 clones, around 96% of them found a single time. The ten top clones hold 0.5% to 0.55% of the sample. These receptors have no known antigen. The time point label of this sample denotes: cells obtained before transplantation from donor or recipient. The source was unstimulated CD8+ T cells sorted from spleen or lymph node cells, collected before transplant. The receptors were sampled from a human donor who was the organ donor for an intestinal transplant.

V and J are TRBV4-1 and TRBJ2-5, with 7 bases aligning to TRBD1. Judging by the DNA end, TRBJ2-7 fits better; the J call may be wrong. Germline V gene sequence: CDR1 MGHRA, CDR2 YSYEKL. The CDR3 has 15 amino acids. DNA of the CDR3: TGCGCCAGCAGCCACACCCGGGACAGCCTCTACGAGCAGTACTTC. Its translation is CASSHTRDSLYEQYF.

The CDR3 loop reads CASRNSQGAAGELFF. CDR3 nucleotide sequence: TGTGCCAGCAGAAATTCACAGGGGGCAGCCGGGGAGCTGTTTTTT. The rearrangement joins TRBV6-1 to TRBJ2-2, with 9 nucleotides matching TRBD1. Germline CDR1 reads MNHNS; CDR2 reads SASEGT. There are 15 residues in the CDR3. Losses at the gene ends were 6 bases for V and 6 bases for J; bases not matched to a gene: 8.

The rearrangement links TRBV4-2 to TRBJ2-3; TRBD2 aligns across 9 bases. Germline loops: CDR1 LGHNA, CDR2 YNFKEQ. There are 19 residues in the CDR3. The V and J ends lost 0 bases and 3 bases, in that order; junction bases with no gene match: 13. The CDR3 reads CASSQDLSGGPLGTDTQYF. Here the CDR3 DNA reads TGTGCCAGCAGCCAAGATCTAAGCGGGGGGCCCCTGGGTACAGATACGCAGTATTTT.

This clone was observed a handful of times. J is TRBJ1-1 and V is TRBV2; D is uncertain. Germline loops: CDR1 SNHLY, CDR2 FYNNEI. The germline V and J ends were trimmed by 3 bases and 2 bases, with 1 base remaining between them. The CDR3 is made up of 11 amino acids. The CDR3 region is CASSDNTEAFF. The CDR3 region has the DNA TGTGCCAGCAGTGATAACACTGAAGCTTTCTTT.

V and J are TRBV10-3 and TRBJ2-3, with TRBD2 matching over 13 bases. Per germline, CDR1 ENHRY and CDR2 SYGVKD. The ends lost 7 bases at V and 4 bases at J; junction bases unmatched: 5. The CDR3 runs 15 residues. Here the CDR3 DNA reads TGTGCCATCAACACCGGGACTAGCGGGGCAGATACGCAGTATTTT. Translation: CAINTGTSGADTQYF.

The rearrangement joins TRBV6-6 to TRBJ1-4; D unresolved. CDR3 length equals 16 residues. Trimming left V 6 bases short and J 6 bases short, with 20 bases between. Germline V gene sequence: CDR1 MNHNY, CDR2 SVGAGI (reference sequence). The CDR3 protein is CASSRRQVWIHEKLFF. CDR3 bases: TGTGCCAGCAGCCGACGGCAGGTCTGGATCCATGAAAAACTGTTTTTT.

CDR3 residues: CAICLGLNTGELFF. Written as DNA, the CDR3 is TGTGCCATCTGCCTGGGACTGAACACCGGGGAGCTGTTTTTT. The J gene is TRBJ2-2, the V gene TRBV10-3, with D tentatively TRBD2 (6 bases). Germline-derived CDR1 and CDR2 are ENHRY and SYGVKD. CDR3 size: 14 residues. The germline V and J ends were trimmed by 8 bases and 1 base, with 11 bases remaining between them.

This chain joins TRBV27 and TRBJ2-7, with TRBD1 matching 10 bases. The V gene's germline CDR1 is MNHEY and CDR2 SMNVEV (reference sequence). Trimming cost V 4 bases and J 2 bases; bases outside gene matches: 14. The CDR3 has 18 residues. This CDR3 reads CASSSNTPDRGPTYEQYF. The CDR3, as DNA: TGTGCCAGCAGTTCCAACACCCCAGACAGGGGGCCAACCTACGAGCAGTACTTC.

V gene TRBV4-2 combines with J gene TRBJ2-7, with D possibly being TRBD1 (6 bases). Looked up from germline, CDR1 is LGHNA and CDR2 is YNFKEQ. V lost 4 bases to trimming and J lost 3 bases, with 13 bases between them. The CDR3 loop spans 14 amino acids. CDR3 in DNA: TGTGCCAGCAGCCCAGGGGTATCGTTCTACGAGCAGTACTTC. This encodes CASSPGVSFYEQYF.

In its sample, this clone was seen once. The CDR3 region has the DNA TGTGCCATCAGTGACGACGGGGTGGGAAACATTCAGTACTTC. Translating gives CAISDDGVGNIQYF. The chain links TRBV10-3 to TRBJ2-4; a possible D gene is TRBD2 (5 bases). There are 14 residues in the CDR3. Trimming left V 3 bases short and J 6 bases short, with 12 bases between. Germline V gene lookup returns CDR1 ENHRY and CDR2 SYGVKD.

This rearrangement joins TRBV4-2 to TRBJ2-3; D is perhaps TRBD1 or TRBD2 (5 bases each). This CDR3 contains 15 residues. CDR1 LGHNA and CDR2 YNFKEQ come from the germline V gene. V shed 0 bases and J shed 1 base, with 8 bases lying between them. The CDR3 loop reads CASSQELGGTDTQYF. The DNA for the CDR3 is TGTGCCAGCAGCCAAGAGCTGGGGGGCACAGATACGCAGTATTTT.

This clone was detected once. The genes are TRBV4-3 and TRBJ2-1, with 8 nucleotides matching TRBD2. CDR3 size: 16 residues. Germline CDR1 is LGHNA and CDR2 is YSLEER. The trim removed 0 bases at V and 7 bases at J, leaving 8 bases unmatched. The CDR3 loop is CASSQDPSGGGNEQFF. DNA for the CDR3: TGCGCCAGCAGCCAAGATCCTTCGGGGGGGGGTAATGAGCAGTTCTTC.

The chain joins TRBV7-2 to TRBJ2-1, with TRBD2 matching over 11 bases. The CDR3 length is 15 residues. J gave up 12 bases and V 4 bases, and 11 bases lay outside the gene matches. The V gene's germline CDR1 is SGHTA and CDR2 FQGNSA. The CDR3 here is CASSSRGSGGAGQFF. CDR3 bases: TGTGCCAGCAGCTCCCGAGGTAGCGGGGGGGCCGGGCAGTTCTTC.

This chain joins TRBV5-4 and TRBJ1-2; 7 bases agree with TRBD1. This CDR3 region has 16 residues. V lost 4 bases, J lost 4 bases, and 13 bases stayed unmatched. The germline V gene has CDR1 SGHNT and CDR2 YYREEE (reference sequence). CDR3 region: CASSEGTAYSPYGYTF. CDR3 nucleotide sequence: TGTGCCAGCAGCGAAGGGACAGCCTATTCCCCCTATGGCTACACCTTC.

The chain combines TRBV7-9 with TRBJ2-7, with D possibly matching TRBD1 (5 bases). Germline values: CDR1 SEHNR, CDR2 FQNEAQ (reference sequence). The CDR3 totals 14 residues. V shed 1 base and J shed 5 bases, with 12 bases lying between them. The DNA for the CDR3 is TGTGCCAGCAGCTTAGTCCAGGGCGCCAACGAGCAGTACTTC. It specifies CASSLVQGANEQYF.

The gene calls are TRBV5-4 and TRBJ2-7; the D is unclear. CDR1 SGHNT and CDR2 YYREEE come from the germline V gene (reference sequence). The CDR3 is made up of 13 amino acids. The V end lost 0 bases, the J end lost 2 bases, and 6 bases lay between the germline ends. CDR3 DNA: TGTGCCAGCAGCTTGGACAGAACCTACGAGCAGTACTTC. It encodes CASSLDRTYEQYF.

The chain combines TRBV19 with TRBJ2-3, with 9 bases aligning to TRBD2. The germline gives CDR1 LNHDA, CDR2 SQIVND (reference sequence). The length of the CDR3 is 17 residues. V lost 4 bases and J lost 5; bases outside the gene matches: 13. CDR3 residues: CASSSRLAGPVVDTQYF. CDR3 DNA: TGTGCCAGTAGTAGCCGGCTAGCGGGGCCCGTGGTAGATACGCAGTATTTT.

V usage is TRBV29-1 and J usage is TRBJ2-3; possibly TRBD1 for D (6 bases). The CDR3 consists of 13 residues. In germline, CDR1 is SQVTM, CDR2 ANQGSEA. The CDR3, as DNA: TGCAGTTCCGGGGACACATACACAGATACGCAGTATTTT. This codes for CSSGDTYTDTQYF.

CDR3 in DNA: TGTGCCAGCAGTTTCGGGGCCACAGATACGCAGTATTTT. Its translation is CASSFGATDTQYF. The chain is built from TRBV27 and TRBJ2-3, with D possibly being TRBD1 or TRBD2 (5 bases each). The CDR3 spans 13 residues. V lost 3 bases, J lost 2 bases, and 6 bases lay in between. CDR1 and CDR2 (germline): MNHEY, SMNVEV (reference sequence).

This clone is a singleton in its sample. The rearrangement joins TRBV15 to TRBJ2-7; 8 bases match TRBD1. J lost 2 bases, V lost 1 base, and 4 bases had no gene match. The CDR3 has 15 amino acids. Germline V gene lookup returns CDR1 LNHNV and CDR2 YYDKDF (reference sequence). The CDR3 nucleotides are TGTGCCACCAGCAGAGGACAGGGGTCCGCCTACGAGCAGTACTTC. Protein: CATSRGQGSAYEQYF.

J is TRBJ1-4 and V is TRBV4-3, with D possibly being TRBD1 (5 bases). The CDR3 runs 18 residues. Germline CDR1 is LGHNA and CDR2 is YSLEER. Trimming stripped 0 bases from V and 3 bases from J, with 17 bases between. The CDR3 DNA follows: TGCGCCAGCAGCCAAGATGGGCGGGGCTCGGTGTCTAATGAAAAACTGTTTTTT. Translated: CASSQDGRGSVSNEKLFF.

V and J are TRBV6-6 and TRBJ2-7; the D gene is possibly TRBD2 (6 bases). This CDR3 has 14 amino acids. V lost 2 bases and J 4 bases, leaving 12 bases between the germline ends. CDR1 is MNHNY, CDR2 SVGAGI, per germline (reference sequence). In nucleotides, the CDR3 is TGTGCCAGCAGTTACATTACGGGGGTTTACGAGCAGTACTTC. The encoded protein is CASSYITGVYEQYF.

The chain links TRBV7-9 to TRBJ1-1, with TRBD1 matching over 7 bases. Trimming took 6 bases from V and 11 from J; bases not matched to a gene: 9. Germline CDR1 SEHNR, CDR2 FQNEAQ (reference sequence). CDR3 size: 12 residues. The DNA of the CDR3 is TGTGCCAGCAGTACCCAGGGGGACTCGGCTTTCTTT. This translates into CASSTQGDSAFF.

The count of this clone is one. The chain carries TRBV7-9 and TRBJ2-7, with TRBD2 as a possible D gene (6 bases). Trimming shortened V by 5 bases and J by 0 bases, and 14 bases separated the two germline ends. This CDR3 is built from 15 residues. Germline CDR1 and CDR2: SEHNR and FQNEAQ (reference sequence). CDR3 residues: CASSSEAGTSYEQYF. CDR3 bases: TGTGCCAGCAGCAGTGAAGCGGGTACCTCCTACGAGCAGTACTTC.

The chain joins TRBV6-6 to TRBJ1-3; D not resolved. V lost 0 bases, J lost 4 bases, and 13 bases lay in between. The CDR3 contains 16 residues. Per germline, CDR1 MNHNY and CDR2 SVGAGI (reference sequence). The chain's CDR3 is CASSYSKWAGGNTIYF. The CDR3 coding sequence is TGTGCCAGCAGTTACTCCAAATGGGCAGGAGGAAACACCATATATTTT.

The genes are TRBV29-1 and TRBJ2-5, with TRBD2 identical over 8 bases. The CDR3 loop spans 14 amino acids. V lost 8 bases, J lost 2 bases, and 10 bases stayed unmatched. Germline loops: CDR1 SQVTM, CDR2 ANQGSEA. The CDR3, as DNA: TGCAGCTTTGGATGGGCTAGCGGGCAAGAGACCCAGTACTTC. Translation gives CSFGWASGQETQYF.

The chain carries TRBV5-1 and TRBJ2-5; TRBD1 is a possible D gene (6 bases). The CDR3 spans 16 residues. Trimming shortened V by 5 bases and J by 1 base, and 18 bases separated the two germline ends. Germline lookup yields CDR1 SGHRS and CDR2 YFSETQ. The CDR3 sequence is CASRYFLRDTQETQYF. Here the CDR3 DNA reads TGCGCCAGCAGATACTTTCTCCGGGACACCCAAGAGACCCAGTACTTC.

The V gene is TRBV5-4, the J gene TRBJ2-2, with 7 bases matching TRBD2. Germline V gene lookup returns CDR1 SGHNT and CDR2 YYREEE (reference sequence). With V trimmed by 4 bases and J by 2 bases, 5 bases remained unmatched. The CDR3 has 15 amino acids. The CDR3 DNA sequence: TGTGCCAGCAGCGGAGCGGGATTAAACACCGGGGAGCTGTTTTTT. It codes for CASSGAGLNTGELFF.

The rearrangement links TRBV7-6 to TRBJ1-1; D is ambiguous. Trimming took 2 bases from V and 6 from J, leaving 7 bases between them. Germline V CDR1 and CDR2: SGHVS, FNYEAQ. The CDR3 extends over 12 amino acids. DNA of the CDR3: TGTGCCAGCAGCTTATATGAGTCTGAAGCTTTCTTT. Its translation: CASSLYESEAFF.

V usage is TRBV15 and J usage is TRBJ2-5, with no clear D. Looked up from germline, CDR1 is LNHNV and CDR2 is YYDKDF (reference sequence). The CDR3 has 13 residues. Trimming took off 3 bases at V and 3 bases at J, with 8 bases between the two ends. The CDR3, as DNA: TGTGCCACCAGCAGTAATGCCAAAGAGACCCAGTACTTC. As protein: CATSSNAKETQYF.